These T cell receptor beta chains were read from a single sample in a study of neurological immune-mediated disorders. TCRdb re-derived calls from the 5' RACE reads in MiXCR, one entry per CDR3 protein. Of about 120,000 distinct CDR3 sequences in the sample, more than 2.5% were seen once. Sequencing used PBMCs. These receptors were obtained from a woman in her 30s with multiple sclerosis. CDR3s include the opening cysteine and the closing phenylalanine or tryptophan. A D gene is named only where the DNA matches it firmly. Not every row has a clone size; where given, it reads once, few, many or a size class.

CASRGEGQDTQYF | TGTGCCAGCAGGGGGGAAGGCCAAGATACGCAGTATTTT | TRBJ2-3 | TRBV6-5 | many | . | 13
CASSKQTSGIGGETQYF | TGTGCCAGCAGCAAACAGACTAGCGGGATAGGAGGAGAGACCCAGTACTTC | TRBJ2-5 | TRBV11-2 | many | TRBD2 | 17
CSASPGRSNYGYTF | TGCAGTGCTAGCCCGGGACGGTCGAACTATGGCTACACCTTC | TRBJ1-2 | TRBV20-1 | many | . | 14
CSGQNDRSYEQYF | TGCAGTGGCCAAAACGACAGGTCCTACGAGCAGTACTTC | TRBJ2-7 | TRBV20-1 | many | . | 13
CSADGGRGGNTIYF | TGCAGCGCGGACGGTGGGAGAGGAGGAAACACCATATATTTT | TRBJ1-3 | TRBV29-1 | many | . | 14
CASSLYLGSLSEAFF | TGCGCCAGCAGCCTATACTTGGGGAGCCTAAGTGAAGCTTTCTTT | TRBJ1-1 | TRBV5-1 | many | . | 15
CSASPAIESGELFF | TGCAGTGCTAGTCCCGCAATCGAGTCCGGGGAGCTGTTTTTT | TRBJ2-2 | TRBV20-1 | . | . | 14
CASDRGYEQFF | TGTGCCAGCGATCGGGGTTATGAGCAGTTCTTC | TRBJ2-1 | TRBV6-2/TRBV6-3 | many | . | 11
CSARDMGYEQYF | TGCAGTGCTAGAGATATGGGATACGAGCAGTACTTC | TRBJ2-7 | TRBV20-1 | . | . | 12
CASSQEINNVETAGYGYTF | TGCGCCAGCAGCCAAGAGATAAACAATGTGGAAACAGCGGGTTATGGCTACACCTTC | TRBJ1-2 | TRBV4-3 | many | . | 19
CASSRGLAAYLPGDTQYF | TGTGCCAGCAGCCGCGGGTTAGCGGCCTACCTGCCAGGAGATACGCAGTATTTT | TRBJ2-3 | TRBV7-9 | many | . | 18
CASSLTRDRASPEAFF | TGCGCCAGCAGCTTGACCCGGGACAGGGCGTCGCCTGAAGCTTTCTTT | TRBJ1-1 | TRBV5-1 | many | TRBD1 | 16
CASSHTQGTITGELFF | TGTGCCAGCAGTCATACCCAAGGCACGATCACCGGGGAGCTGTTTTTT | TRBJ2-2 | TRBV7-9 | few | . | 16
CASSWGTDPYGYTF | TGCGCCAGCAGCTGGGGGACGGACCCCTATGGCTACACCTTC | TRBJ1-2 | TRBV5-1 | many | . | 14
CSVVGGGNGYTF | TGCAGCGTTGTTGGAGGGGGCAATGGCTACACCTTC | TRBJ1-2 | TRBV29-1 | . | TRBD1 | 12
CSVEDLLGEVNEQFF | TGCAGCGTTGAAGATTTATTGGGGGAGGTCAATGAGCAGTTCTTC | TRBJ2-1 | TRBV29-1 | many | . | 15
CASSFNRRTRSQFF | TGTGCCAGCAGCTTTAACAGACGGACTAGGTCTCAGTTCTTC | TRBJ2-1 | TRBV5-6 | many | TRBD2 | 14
CASSLRQDRSYEQYF | TGTGCCAGCAGCCTCAGACAGGATCGCTCCTACGAGCAGTACTTC | TRBJ2-7 | TRBV7-6 | many | . | 15
CASSYSTGVSSYNEQFF | TGTGCCAGCAGTTACTCGACAGGGGTTTCCTCCTACAATGAGCAGTTCTTC | TRBJ2-1 | TRBV6-5 | many | TRBD1 | 17
CASSGEGGYEQYF | TGTGCCAGCAGCGGGGAGGGGGGCTACGAGCAGTACTTC | TRBJ2-7 | TRBV7-2 | few | . | 13
CSASQTYNQPQHF | TGCAGTGCTAGCCAGACATACAATCAGCCCCAGCATTTT | TRBJ1-5 | TRBV20-1 | many | . | 13
CSVAGVVSGELFF | TGCAGTGTGGCGGGGGTTGTATCCGGGGAGCTGTTTTTT | TRBJ2-2 | TRBV20-1 | many | TRBD2 | 13
CSALGTNSYNEQFF | TGCAGTGCCCTCGGGACAAACTCCTACAATGAGCAGTTCTTC | TRBJ2-1 | TRBV20-1 | many | . | 14
CSVLQSYEQYF | TGCAGCGTTCTACAGTCCTACGAGCAGTACTTC | TRBJ2-7 | TRBV29-1 | many | . | 11
CSARDLEREGHDGELFF | TGCAGTGCTAGAGATCTAGAGCGGGAGGGCCATGACGGGGAGCTGTTTTTT | TRBJ2-2 | TRBV20-1 | many | TRBD2 | 17
CASSAGGDSGNTIYF | TGCGCCAGCAGCGCCGGGGGCGACTCTGGAAACACCATATATTTT | TRBJ1-3 | TRBV5-1 | many | . | 15
CASSLVFRGGSDTEAFF | TGTGCCAGCAGCTTAGTCTTCAGGGGGGGAAGCGACACTGAAGCTTTCTTT | TRBJ1-1 | TRBV7-2 | . | TRBD1 | 17
CSAGPGQSYEQYF | TGCAGTGCCGGACCGGGACAGTCCTACGAGCAGTACTTC | TRBJ2-7 | TRBV20-1 | many | TRBD1 | 13
CASSLRHENTEAFF | TGTGCCAGCAGCTTGCGACACGAGAACACTGAAGCTTTCTTT | TRBJ1-1 | TRBV7-9 | many | . | 14
CASSFPGQINSPLHF | TGTGCCAGCAGCTTTCCGGGACAGATTAATTCACCCCTCCACTTT | TRBJ1-6 | TRBV5-6 | many | TRBD1 | 15
CSASRGQIAYEQYF | TGCAGTGCTAGCCGTGGACAGATCGCCTACGAGCAGTACTTC | TRBJ2-7 | TRBV20-1 | many | . | 14
CASSPRTNTEAFF | TGTGCCAGCAGCCCTAGGACGAACACTGAAGCTTTCTTT | TRBJ1-1 | TRBV7-9 | many | . | 13
CASSGAPDEKLFF | TGTGCCAGCAGCGGGGCCCCAGATGAAAAACTGTTTTTT | TRBJ1-4 | TRBV7-8 | many | . | 13
CSAARGDRLSNEQYF | TGCAGTGCTGCCAGGGGGGACAGGCTTTCGAACGAGCAGTACTTC | TRBJ2-7 | TRBV20-1 | many | TRBD1 | 15
CASSLVSSRYNEQFF | TGTGCCAGCAGCTTAGTCAGTAGCCGTTACAATGAGCAGTTCTTC | TRBJ2-1 | TRBV7-9 | many | . | 15
CASSVEGGSEQYF | TGTGCCAGCAGCGTGGAAGGGGGGTCCGAGCAGTACTTC | TRBJ2-7 | TRBV9 | many | . | 13
CSVGGQTEAFF | TGCAGCGTTGGGGGACAAACTGAAGCTTTCTTT | TRBJ1-1 | TRBV29-1 | many | . | 11
CSANRQGTEQYF | TGCAGTGCTAACCGACAGGGCACAGAGCAGTACTTC | TRBJ2-7 | TRBV20-1 | . | TRBD1 | 12
CASSLPQKGVAAITGELFF | TGCGCCAGCAGCTTGCCGCAAAAGGGGGTAGCGGCGATCACCGGGGAGCTGTTTTTT | TRBJ2-2 | TRBV5-1 | many | . | 19
CASSVSLAENSYEQYF | TGTGCCAGCAGTGTCTCTCTAGCGGAGAACTCCTACGAGCAGTACTTC | TRBJ2-7 | TRBV27 | many | TRBD2 | 16
CASSSGQVIPNEKLFF | TGCGCCAGCAGCTCGGGACAGGTCATTCCGAATGAAAAACTGTTTTTT | TRBJ1-4 | TRBV5-1 | many | TRBD1 | 16
CSAREGLNTGELFF | TGCAGTGCTAGAGAGGGTCTCAACACCGGGGAGCTGTTTTTT | TRBJ2-2 | TRBV20-1 | many | . | 14
CASSLRDSVAGELFF | TGTGCCAGCAGTTTACGGGACAGTGTCGCCGGGGAGCTGTTTTTT | TRBJ2-2 | TRBV12-3/TRBV12-4 | many | TRBD1 | 15
CASSPLKGQGYEQYF | TGTGCCAGCTCACCACTTAAGGGGCAGGGGTACGAGCAGTACTTC | TRBJ2-7 | TRBV18 | few | . | 15
CSARASWGGATQYF | TGCAGTGCTAGAGCCTCCTGGGGGGGAGCTACGCAGTATTTT | TRBJ2-3 | TRBV20-1 | many | TRBD2 | 14
CASRPSGTGSDEQFF | TGTGCCAGCAGACCCTCGGGGACAGGGTCTGATGAGCAGTTCTTC | TRBJ2-1 | TRBV6-5 | many | TRBD1 | 15
CASSRGAFDQPQHF | TGTGCCAGCTCACGGGGGGCATTTGATCAGCCCCAGCATTTT | TRBJ1-5 | TRBV18 | many | . | 14
CASSPGQGVNQPQHF | TGTGCCAGCTCACCAGGACAGGGCGTGAATCAGCCCCAGCATTTT | TRBJ1-5 | TRBV18 | many | TRBD1 | 15
CSVAGPQTYTAYNEQFF | TGCAGCGTTGCCGGCCCCCAGACTTATACGGCCTACAATGAGCAGTTCTTC | TRBJ2-1 | TRBV29-1 | . | . | 17
CASSPDSPLLGYTF | TGTGCCAGCAGCCCCGACAGTCCTCTCCTGGGCTACACCTTC | TRBJ1-2 | TRBV7-9 | many | . | 14
CASSQTTDTQYF | TGTGCCAGTAGTCAAACCACAGATACGCAGTATTTT | TRBJ2-3 | TRBV19 | many | . | 12
CASSNTGTGAGQPQHF | TGTGCCAGTAGCAACACCGGGACAGGGGCTGGTCAGCCCCAGCATTTT | TRBJ1-5 | TRBV19 | many | TRBD1 | 16
CASTLTLLNRGINYGYTF | TGTGCCAGCACTTTGACCCTCCTCAACAGGGGCATTAACTATGGCTACACCTTC | TRBJ1-2 | TRBV5-6 | many | TRBD1 | 18
CASSLAGSTETQYF | TGCGCCAGCAGCTTGGCCGGCTCCACCGAGACCCAGTACTTC | TRBJ2-5 | TRBV5-1 | many | . | 14